The 21 T cell receptor beta chains below all came from one sample that was sequenced in a study of CD8 T cells in Susac syndrome. RNA was extracted with the RNeasy kit, and a quantity of about 0.45 to 1 ug was reverse transcribed using random hexamers. TCRdb reprocessed the immunoSEQ multiplex PCR reads via MiXCR and lists one record per CDR3 protein. The repertoire includes about 47,000 distinct CDR3 sequences, around 93% of them detected once, and less than 0.55% sits in the top ten. What was sequenced was CD8+ T cells from PBMCs. The receptors come from a human donor in good health.

V is TRBV5-1 and J is TRBJ1-1; no clear D. Trimming left V 1 base short and J 4 bases short, with 11 bases between. The germline V gene encodes CDR1 SGHRS and CDR2 YFSETQ. This CDR3 spans 14 amino acids. CDR3 amino acids: CASSLSSGFTEAFF. The CDR3 DNA reads TGCGCCAGCAGCTTGTCTTCGGGGTTCACTGAAGCTTTCTTT.

The J gene is TRBJ1-4, the V gene TRBV18; possibly TRBD1 for D (5 bases). The CDR3 contains 16 residues. V lost 0 bases to trimming and J lost 8 bases, with 16 bases between them. Per the germline V gene, CDR1 is KGHSH and CDR2 is LQKENI. The CDR3 DNA is TGTGCCAGCTCACCACCTTCGGGCAGGGAGGACGAAAAACTGTTTTTT. As protein: CASSPPSGREDEKLFF.

This chain uses TRBV19 with TRBJ2-7, with TRBD2 as a possible D gene (6 bases). CDR1 and CDR2 (germline): LNHDA, SQIVND (reference sequence). The CDR3 has 16 residues. The ends were cut back, 3 bases at V and 3 bases at J, with 18 bases in the middle. CDR3 coding DNA: TGTGCCAGTAGTATGCTCGGAGGGAAGGGTATCTACGAGCAGTACTTC. The encoded protein is CASSMLGGKGIYEQYF. Using reference TRBV19 and TRBJ2-7 for the parts outside the CDR3, the full variable domain is DGGITQSPKYLFRKEGQNVTLSCEQNLNHDAMYWYRQDPGQGLRLIYYSQIVNDFQKGDIAEGYSVSREKKESFPLTVTSAQKNPTAFYLCASSMLGGKGIYEQYFGPGTRLTVT.

The chain joins TRBV7-9 to TRBJ2-1, with TRBD2 matching 11 bases. The CDR3 consists of 15 residues. V shed 5 bases and J 6 bases; nucleotides not matched to a gene: 6. The germline CDR1 and CDR2 sequences are SEHNR and FQNEAQ (reference sequence). CDR3 loop: CASSILAGVFNEQFF. DNA for the CDR3: TGTGCCAGCAGCATACTAGCGGGAGTTTTCAATGAGCAGTTCTTC.

This clonotype was picked up one time. The rearrangement links TRBV6-5 to TRBJ2-7; TRBD1 agrees at 7 bases. V was pared by 6 bases and J by 2 bases, with 4 bases of the junction left unmatched. CDR3 size: 13 residues. Germline assignment: CDR1 MNHEY and CDR2 SVGAGI. The DNA of the CDR3 is TGTGCCAGCAGAAACAGGGGTACCTACGAGCAGTACTTC. Encoded protein: CASRNRGTYEQYF.

This clonotype came up once. The chain employs TRBV20-1 and TRBJ2-7; 7 bases line up with TRBD1. Germline CDR1 is DFQATT and CDR2 is SNEGSKA (reference sequence). The CDR3 loop spans 15 amino acids. V shed 2 bases and J 2 bases; nucleotides not matched to a gene: 9. The CDR3 DNA reads as TGCAGTGCTAGATCCGCGACAGGGTTCACCTACGAGCAGTACTTC. This encodes CSARSATGFTYEQYF.

The genes are TRBV6-5 and TRBJ1-2, with D tentatively TRBD1 (5 bases). The CDR3 is 13 residues long. CDR1 is MNHEY, CDR2 SVGAGI, per germline. Trimming shortened V by 0 bases and J by 8 bases, and 10 bases separated the two germline ends. This CDR3 is CASSYSGLGGYTF. The CDR3 bases are TGTGCCAGCAGTTACTCGGGGCTCGGGGGCTACACCTTC.

The genes are TRBV7-9 and TRBJ2-7; D might be TRBD1 (5 bases). Trimming removed 1 base at V and 0 bases at J, with 10 bases between. This CDR3 has 15 amino acids. The germline CDR1 and CDR2 sequences are SEHNR and FQNEAQ (reference sequence). DNA for the CDR3: TGTGCCAGCAGCTTAGGGGGCAGCTTCTCCTACGAGCAGTACTTC. It encodes CASSLGGSFSYEQYF.

This sequence joins TRBV18 and TRBJ2-5; no clear D gene. CDR3 length: 11 residues. V gave up 4 bases and J gave up 2 bases, with 2 bases separating them. Germline CDR1 KGHSH, CDR2 LQKENI. CDR3 bases: TGTGCCAGCTCACGTCAAGAGACCCAGTACTTC. Translating gives CASSRQETQYF.

The chain is built from TRBV29-1 and TRBJ2-1; a weak D match, TRBD1 (6 bases). Trimming took off 7 bases at V and 4 bases at J, with 11 bases between the two ends. This CDR3 has 12 residues. Germline V CDR1 and CDR2: SQVTM, ANQGSEA. The CDR3 loop is CSDRTEYNEQFF. CDR3 nucleotide sequence: TGCAGCGACAGGACAGAATACAATGAGCAGTTCTTC.

The genes are TRBV12-3 or TRBV12-4 and TRBJ2-3; D is possibly TRBD1 (6 bases). Between the trimmed V and J ends, which lost 2 bases and 2 bases, there was a span of 14 bases. The CDR3 sequence is 16 residues long. Here the CDR3 DNA reads TGTGCCAGCAGTTTATTACCAGGGGCCTCCACAGATACGCAGTATTTT. Residues: CASSLLPGASTDTQYF.

The chain couples TRBV7-9 to TRBJ1-1; no clear D gene. Germline V gives CDR1 SEHNR, CDR2 FQNEAQ (reference sequence). This CDR3 comprises 14 residues. Between the trimmed V and J ends, which lost 2 bases and 11 bases, there was a span of 18 bases. CDR3 residues: CASSLTRPGEVAFF. Here the CDR3 DNA reads TGTGCCAGCAGCTTAACCCGGCCCGGCGAGGTTGCTTTCTTT.

This clonotype was counted a single time. The chain links TRBV18 to TRBJ1-1, with D possibly matching TRBD1 (5 bases). Germline V gene lookup returns CDR1 KGHSH and CDR2 LQKENI. Trimming took off 0 bases at V and 0 bases at J, with 11 bases between the two ends. This CDR3 region has 16 residues. In DNA, the CDR3 is TGTGCCAGCTCACCACCGCGGGGCAGAATGAACACTGAAGCTTTCTTT. This codes for CASSPPRGRMNTEAFF.

The chain carries TRBV3-1 and TRBJ2-1, with TRBD2 identical over 7 bases. Germline CDR1 is LGHDT and CDR2 is YNNKEL (reference sequence). With V trimmed by 4 bases and J by 7 bases, 7 bases remained unmatched. The CDR3 consists of 14 residues. The CDR3 spells CASSLIAGPNEQFF. The CDR3 region has the DNA TGTGCCAGCAGCCTGATAGCGGGCCCGAATGAGCAGTTCTTC.

The chain carries TRBV18 and TRBJ1-1; D not certain. Trimming took off 4 bases at V and 1 base at J, with 10 bases between the two ends. From germline, CDR1 is KGHSH and CDR2 LQKENI. This CDR3 is built from 14 residues. The CDR3 region has the DNA TGTGCCAGCTCACTCCGATCAGGGAACACTGAAGCTTTCTTT. This gives the protein CASSLRSGNTEAFF.

This clonotype was counted between two and nine times. The chain carries TRBV12-3 or TRBV12-4 and TRBJ2-7; 9 bases align to TRBD1. Losses at the gene ends were 6 bases for V and 6 bases for J; bases not matched to a gene: 12. This CDR3 has 15 amino acids. CDR3 DNA: TGTGCCAGCAGGCCCCCGGGACAGGGAATAGGCGAGCAGTACTTC. Translating gives CASRPPGQGIGEQYF.

In its sample, this clonotype was seen once. The chain couples TRBV15 to TRBJ2-1, with 9 positions matching TRBD2. The CDR3 extends over 15 amino acids. The ends lost 5 bases at V and 12 bases at J; junction bases unmatched: 14. Germline-derived CDR1 and CDR2 are LNHNV and YYDKDF (reference sequence). CDR3 nucleotides: TGTGCCACCAGCGCCGTGGGGTCAGCGGGAGGCCCGCAGTTCTTC. This codes for CATSAVGSAGGPQFF.

The chain couples TRBV27 to TRBJ1-2, with TRBD1 matching 7 bases. From germline, CDR1 is MNHEY and CDR2 SMNVEV (reference sequence). The J segment lost 8 bases and the V segment lost 7 bases, leaving 7 bases of the junction unmatched. There are 12 residues in the CDR3. The CDR3 region has the DNA TGTGCCAGCATTGACAGGGACGGCGGCTACACCTTC. As protein: CASIDRDGGYTF.

This chain connects TRBV5-1 to TRBJ2-1, with D unclear. There are 16 residues in the CDR3. Germline assignment: CDR1 SGHRS and CDR2 YFSETQ. V was trimmed by 4 bases and J by 2 bases, leaving 16 bases between them. The CDR3 coding sequence is TGCGCCAGCAGCCCCTGGTCAGGAACCACCTACAATGAGCAGTTCTTC. Protein sequence: CASSPWSGTTYNEQFF.

On this clonotype: The DNA is omitted, as the CDR3 cannot be located on it reliably, and the CDR3 follows TCRdb's listing. The chain is built from TRBV20-1 and TRBJ2-5; the D call in the table, TRBD1, was not verified against the DNA. Germline V gene lookup returns CDR1 DFQATT and CDR2 SNEGSKA (reference sequence). The CDR3 length is 16 residues, termini included. This chain's CDR3 is CSASDLWTRGKETQYF.

This clonotype has only one observation. The chain uses TRBV20-1 and TRBJ2-1, with D maybe TRBD1 (5 bases). CDR1 is DFQATT and CDR2 is SNEGSKA in the germline V gene (reference sequence). This CDR3 is 15 amino acids long. V shed 5 bases and J shed 8 bases, with 22 bases lying between them. DNA for the CDR3: TGCAGTGCTCAGCCGACCCCTCGAGGACATCATGAGCAGTTCTTC. Protein: CSAQPTPRGHHEQFF.